This TCR beta chain was recovered during a study of blood T cell repertoires in COVID-19. Study overall: Samples representing acute and convalescent COVID-19 were sourced from the United States, Italy and Spain.

The data were produced by immunoSEQ multiplex PCR, yet TCRdb's version contains in-frame clones alone and is incomplete. Among 9,000 to 13,000 clones listed, roughly 89% were seen once. The clonotype comes from a human donor in a cohort sampled during active COVID-19. Sequenced: peripheral blood.

The CDR3 loop is CASSRTGLNTEAFF. CDR3 coding DNA: TGTGCCAGCAGCCGGACAGGGCTGAACACTGAAGCTTTCTTT. The J gene is TRBJ1-1, the V gene TRBV27; TRBD1 matches at 8 bases. Trimming removed 6 bases from V and 0 bases from J; junction bases left unmatched: 3. There are 14 residues in the CDR3. Germline V gene sequence: CDR1 MNHEY, CDR2 SMNVEV (reference sequence).